Here is one TCR beta chain with its context. What it recognizes is unknown. Repertoires were generated with immunoSEQ multiplex PCR, while TCRdb's copy carries only in-frame clones and drops some. The sample lists roughly 270,000 clones, around 87% occurring once. The data are from a study of cytomegalovirus exposure and HLA in healthy donors. Study-level background: The 90 to 150 validation repertoires, a later analysis reported, used the same platform as the roughly 650 repertoires from the first cohort.

V lost 3 bases, J lost 10 bases, and 9 bases stayed unmatched. In germline, CDR1 is KGHSH, CDR2 LQKENI. The CDR3 runs to 14 residues. Regarding the study as a whole: According to the study, 160 or so TCR beta chains were cytomegalovirus-associated.

The TCR originated in a woman under 30 in good health and CMV-seronegative. V and J are TRBV18 and TRBJ2-1; TRBD1 agrees at 7 bases. Input material: PBMCs. The CDR3 DNA is TGTGCCAGCTCACCTCCTCCGACAGGGATGGAGCAGTTCTTC. It encodes CASSPPPTGMEQFF. The variable domain in full, with the rest retrieved from reference TRBV18 and TRBJ2-1, is NAGVMQNPRHLVRRRGQEARLRCSPMKGHSHVYWYRQLPEEGLKFMVYLQKENIIDESGMPKERFSAEFPKEGPSILRIQQVVRGDSAAYFCASSPPPTGMEQFFGPGTRLTVL.